This T cell receptor beta chain is from a study of blood T cell repertoires in COVID-19 (dated by TCRdb to about 2020). General notes on the study: Collaborator samples came from the United States, Italy and Spain and covered acute and convalescent phases of COVID-19. The prospective study material was composed of cDNA or gDNA derived from T cells, B-cell-depleted T cells, or PBMCs. Deeply sampled blood TCRbeta repertoires from subjects exposed to, actively infected with, or recovered from COVID-19 were included in the dataset. The repertoires were released in a freely available public database meant as a resource for research on the immune response to SARS-CoV-2. Samples were obtained from the ongoing ImmuneRACE study (first 160 participants) and from 950 to 1,500 subjects provided by 6 global collaborators. Nearly every sample came with metadata listing a de-identified subject ID, COVID-19 status, age in years and sex. HLA class I and class II types, where available, came from metadata supplied by the sample provider rather than from assay-based typing.

Points the paper makes about the study in general: The amount of clinical and demographic metadata varied by source and participant and was provided uncurated.

In Seattle, one collaborating source enrolled patients while the infection was active and tracked those patients longitudinally over the course of disease. Collaborating institutions collected whole blood in K2EDTA tubes following their own protocols. Collaborator samples were shipped for TCRbeta analysis as frozen whole blood, isolated PBMCs, or DNA extracted from either sample type. Ends trimmed: V by 2 bases, J by 0 bases; bases unmatched to a gene: 4. CDR1 and CDR2, looked up from the germline V gene, are MNHNS and SASEGT. The CDR3 goes from the cysteine to the phenylalanine over 15 residues. Here the CDR3 DNA is all that survives: 45 bases in frame from base 1. Of note for this clone: Its recognized antigen is unknown. Qualities for individual bases were not recorded, and no much larger clone is one base off.

TCRbeta CDR3 regions were amplified from genomic DNA by means of the immunoSEQ Assay, a bias-controlled multiplex PCR. From the authors' description of their analysis: The number of nucleated cells in each sample was estimated from the amplification of reference gene primers within the assay. To quantify the absolute abundance of each unique TCRbeta CDR3 rearrangement, sequence reads were collapsed and filtered. For each sample, productive Simpson clonality was calculated as the square root of Simpson's diversity index across productive rearrangements. TCRdb limited this immuneACCESS table to in-frame rearrangements with V and J called. A share of clones is missing; checked studies link under half to unresolved V genes, and the rest is unexplained. V, J and clone size are those of that table, while D and trimming were read from the DNA. Counted in this sample were just under 60,000 clones; 65% to 85% of them appeared once. The ten largest make up approximately 10% of the sample.

Sample: peripheral blood. This TCR came from a man older than 75 with COVID-19, enrolled during active disease. The rearrangement joined TRBV6-1 to TRBJ2-7, with 7 bases in between that match TRBD1. For the CDR3, the sequence is CASSEKGQSSYEQYF. At the DNA level, the sequence is TGTGCCAGCAGTGAAAAGGGACAGAGCTCCTACGAGCAGTACTTC.